This TCR beta chain was identified during a study of technical replicates of blood from a few donors. The CDR3 is 14 residues long. From germline, CDR1 is SQVTM and CDR2 ANQGSEA. Trimming took 5 bases from V and 5 from J, leaving 18 bases between them. TCRdb's table, derived via immunoSEQ multiplex PCR, lists solely in-frame clones and lacks some. The sample records 76,000 or so clones, roughly 90% being singletons. The V gene is TRBV29-1, the J gene TRBJ1-1; the D is unclear. This TCR was sampled from a human donor in good health. Sequencing input: T cells isolated from PBMCs. This CDR3 reads CSVTTPARRTEAFF. The DNA for the CDR3 is TGCAGCGTTACTACGCCGGCCCGGAGGACTGAAGCTTTCTTT.